This T cell receptor (beta chain) came from a study of CD4 T cells in relation to SARS-CoV-2 and coronaviruses. Study information: Crossreactive spike epitopes shared across donors were mapped to their HLA restriction.

For around 11 days, roughly 10^5 sorted CD4+ cells grew with T cell-depleted PBMCs and CEF. Comment on this clone: Its antigen is still unknown.

TCRdb keeps only in-frame clones here, not all; method: immunoSEQ multiplex PCR. The sample has tens of thousands of clones, around four fifths seen once. Sample: memory CD4+ T cells from PBMCs, cultured in vitro. This TCR was recovered from an adult with COVID-19.

The CDR3 reads CASSPRDTQYF. As DNA, the CDR3 is TGTGCCAGCTCACCGAGAGATACGCAGTATTTT. V gene TRBV18 combines with J gene TRBJ2-3; D gene ambiguous. The CDR3 runs to 11 residues. Germline V CDR1 and CDR2: KGHSH, LQKENI. V lost 3 bases, J lost 5 bases, and 3 bases lay in between. The whole variable domain, filled in from reference TRBV18 and TRBJ2-3, reads NAGVMQNPRHLVRRRGQEARLRCSPMKGHSHVYWYRQLPEEGLKFMVYLQKENIIDESGMPKERFSAEFPKEGPSILRIQQVVRGDSAAYFCASSPRDTQYFGPGTRLTVL.